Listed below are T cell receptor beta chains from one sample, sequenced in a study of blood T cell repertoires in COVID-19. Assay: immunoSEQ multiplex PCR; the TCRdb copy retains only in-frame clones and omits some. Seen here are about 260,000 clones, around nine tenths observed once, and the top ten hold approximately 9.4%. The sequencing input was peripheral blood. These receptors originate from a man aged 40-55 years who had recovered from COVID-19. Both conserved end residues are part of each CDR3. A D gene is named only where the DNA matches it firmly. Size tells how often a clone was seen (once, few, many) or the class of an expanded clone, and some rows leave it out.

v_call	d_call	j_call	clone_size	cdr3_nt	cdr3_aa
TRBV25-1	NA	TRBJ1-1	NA	TGTGCCAGCAGAGGATGGGCCGCTTTCTTT	CASRGWAAFF
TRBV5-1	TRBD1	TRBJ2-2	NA	TGCGCCAGCAGCTTGAACAGGGGTACCGGGGAGCTGTTTTTT	CASSLNRGTGELFF
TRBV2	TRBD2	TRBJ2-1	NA	TGTGCCAGCAGGAGGACTAGCGGGGGGTTGGATGAGCAGTTCTTC	CASRRTSGGLDEQFF
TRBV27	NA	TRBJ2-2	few	TGTGCCAGCAGTTTATCCCCGACTGCGGCACTGAGCACCGGGGAGCTGTTTTTT	CASSLSPTAALSTGELFF
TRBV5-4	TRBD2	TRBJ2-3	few	TGTGCCAGCAGCTCGGGACTACAGACAGATACGCAGTATTTT	CASSSGLQTDTQYF
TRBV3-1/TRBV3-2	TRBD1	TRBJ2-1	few	TGTGCCAGCAGCCAACGCCCTCCCGGCTGGGACAGGGCACCGTACAATGAGCAGTTCTTC	CASSQRPPGWDRAPYNEQFF
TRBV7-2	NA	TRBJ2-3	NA	TGTGCCAGCAGCTTAGTTCGTAGCACAGATACGCAGTATTTT	CASSLVRSTDTQYF
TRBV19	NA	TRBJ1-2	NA	TGTGCTCCCAACACCCATGGCTACACCTTC	CAPNTHGYTF
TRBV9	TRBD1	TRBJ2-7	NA	TGTGCCAGCAGCGTAGCCCTACAGGGGTACGAGCAGTACTTC	CASSVALQGYEQYF
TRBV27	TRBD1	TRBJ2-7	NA	TGTGCCAGCAGAAGACAGGGGGCCTACGAGCAGTACTTC	CASRRQGAYEQYF
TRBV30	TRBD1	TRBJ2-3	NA	TGTGCCTGGAGTACTGGACAGGGGTTGGCAGATACGCAGTATTTT	CAWSTGQGLADTQYF
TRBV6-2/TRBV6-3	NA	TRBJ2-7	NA	TGTGCCAGCAGTTTGGGAGGCTACGAGCAGTACTTC	CASSLGGYEQYF
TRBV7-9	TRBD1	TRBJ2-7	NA	TGTGCCAGCAGCGGGACAGGGGACCTCTCCTACGAGCAGTACTTC	CASSGTGDLSYEQYF
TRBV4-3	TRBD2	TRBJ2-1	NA	TGCGCCAGCAGCCATGAAGACCGAGCGGGAGTTGAGCAGTTCTTC	CASSHEDRAGVEQFF
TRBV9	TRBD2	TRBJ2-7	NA	TGTGCCAGCAGCGTCGGGACTAGCGGGACCTACGAGCAGTACTTC	CASSVGTSGTYEQYF
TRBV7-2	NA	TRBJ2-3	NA	TGTGCCAGCAGCAACCTCCCTATCCCAGATACGCAGTATTTT	CASSNLPIPDTQYF
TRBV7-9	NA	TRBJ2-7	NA	TGTGCCAGCAGCTTAGCGAAACAGGGTCACGAGCAGTACTTC	CASSLAKQGHEQYF
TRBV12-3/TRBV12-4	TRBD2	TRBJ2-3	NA	TGTGCTTCCGGGACTAGCGGGACAGATACGCAGTATTTT	CASGTSGTDTQYF
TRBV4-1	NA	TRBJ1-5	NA	TGCGCCAGCAGCCTACTTCCTGACTATCATAGCAATCAGCCCCAGCATTTT	CASSLLPDYHSNQPQHF
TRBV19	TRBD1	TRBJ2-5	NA	TGTGCCAGTAGTCCAACGGACAGGGTCGAGACCCAGTACTTC	CASSPTDRVETQYF
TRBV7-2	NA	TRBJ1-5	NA	TGTGCCAGCAGCTTATCCTCTCAGACCCAGCATTTT	CASSLSSQTQHF
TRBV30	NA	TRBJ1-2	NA	TGTGCCTGGAGATCAACAGGGAGTGGTCCGGGCTACACCTTC	CAWRSTGSGPGYTF
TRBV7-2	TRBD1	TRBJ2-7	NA	TGTGCCAGCAGCTTCACCCGGGACAGGGGGCTTCTCCCTTACGAGCAGTACTTC	CASSFTRDRGLLPYEQYF
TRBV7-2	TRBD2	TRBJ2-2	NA	TGTGCCAGCAGCTCAAAAGCCTCCCTAGCGGGGCGGCGGACCGGGGAGCTGTTTTTT	CASSSKASLAGRRTGELFF
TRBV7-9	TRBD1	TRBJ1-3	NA	TGTGCCAGCAGCGCGACAGGGGCTGGAAACACCATATATTTT	CASSATGAGNTIYF
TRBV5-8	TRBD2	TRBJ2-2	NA	TGTGCCAGCCGCGGGGGTGTCAGGGAGCTGTTTTTT	CASRGGVRELFF
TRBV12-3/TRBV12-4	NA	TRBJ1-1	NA	TGTGCCAGCACCTGGAACACTGAAGCTTTCTTT	CASTWNTEAFF
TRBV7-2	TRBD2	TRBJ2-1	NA	TGTGCCAGCAGCTTGACTAGCGACTATGAGCAGTTCTTC	CASSLTSDYEQFF
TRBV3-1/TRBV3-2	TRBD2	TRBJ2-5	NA	TGTGCCAGCAGCCAGCTTAGCGGGGGCGGCCGGGCGACCCAGTACTTC	CASSQLSGGGRATQYF
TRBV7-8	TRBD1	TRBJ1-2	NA	TGTGCCAGCAGCTTATTGGGACAGTCGCTTGGCTATGGCTACACCTTC	CASSLLGQSLGYGYTF
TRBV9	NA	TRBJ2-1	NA	TGTGCCAGCAGCGGGGATAGCGGAGTCTACAATGAGCAGTTCTTC	CASSGDSGVYNEQFF
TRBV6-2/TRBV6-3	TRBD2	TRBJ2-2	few	TGTGCCAGCAGTTACCCTCCGGGACTAGCGGGAGGATCCACCGGGGAGCTGTTTTTT	CASSYPPGLAGGSTGELFF
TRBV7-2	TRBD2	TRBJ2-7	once	TGTGCCAGCAGCTTATTCACTAGCGGATCGTACGAGCAGTACTTC	CASSLFTSGSYEQYF
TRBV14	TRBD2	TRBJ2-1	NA	TGTGCCAGCAGTCCTCAGACTAGCGCCGATGAGCAGTTCTTC	CASSPQTSADEQFF
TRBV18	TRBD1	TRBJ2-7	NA	TGTGCCAGCTCACCAACAGGGGAAGGGAGTTACGAGCAGTACTTC	CASSPTGEGSYEQYF
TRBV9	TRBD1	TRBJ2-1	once	TGTGCCAGCAGCGCCCCGGGACAGGTTCGTGAGCAGTTCTTC	CASSAPGQVREQFF